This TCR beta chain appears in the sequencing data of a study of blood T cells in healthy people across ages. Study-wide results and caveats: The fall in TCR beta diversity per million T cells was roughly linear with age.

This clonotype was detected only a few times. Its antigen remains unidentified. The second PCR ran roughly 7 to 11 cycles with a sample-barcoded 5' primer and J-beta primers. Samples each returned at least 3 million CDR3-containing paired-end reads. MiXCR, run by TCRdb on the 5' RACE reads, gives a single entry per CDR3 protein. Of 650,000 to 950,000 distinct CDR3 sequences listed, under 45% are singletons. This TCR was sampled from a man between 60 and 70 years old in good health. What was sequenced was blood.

CDR3 protein: CASRSAAFAKNIQYF. In DNA, the CDR3 is TGTGCCAGCAGGTCTGCTGCGTTCGCCAAAAACATTCAGTACTTC. The rearrangement links TRBV6-5 to TRBJ2-4, with D unresolved. Germline lookup yields CDR1 MNHEY and CDR2 SVGAGI. CDR3 length equals 15 residues. The V end was cut by 6 bases, the J end by 1 base, with 13 bases between.